The entry that follows covers one TCR beta chain sequence. Its antigen is not known. Sequenced by immunoSEQ multiplex PCR; TCRdb stores in-frame clones only, minus some. The repertoire holds 4,000 to 6,000 clones, almost 70% seen once, with around 25% in the top ten. This sample was taken from a study of tissue T cells after allogeneic stem cell transplantation. General study findings and limits: Tissue-detected TCR repertoire was only partly captured by blood and spleen T cells.

Germline V gene sequence: CDR1 MNHEY, CDR2 SVGAGI. V shed 6 bases and J shed 8 bases, with 16 bases lying between them. The CDR3 has 13 residues. The starting material was duodenal tissue, obtained at autopsy. The sequence came from a female patient aged 18 to 55 with steroid-refractory graft-versus-host disease after an allogeneic stem cell transplant. Some T cells may be supplied by the graft donor. This chain joins TRBV6-5 and TRBJ1-2; no definite D call. CDR3 nucleotide sequence: TGTGCCAGCAGCTCCGGCCGGAGGAGGGGCTACACCTTC. It encodes CASSSGRRRGYTF.